This is a list of T cell receptor beta chains from one sample in a study of T-cell memory formation after mild COVID-19. TCRdb re-derived calls from the 5' RACE reads in MiXCR, one entry per CDR3 protein. The sample records about 57,000 distinct CDR3 sequences, more than 9% being singletons. The sample comprised PBMCs or a T cell subset sorted from them (not recorded which). The receptors here all came from a man younger than 30 who had mild COVID-19 (a few samples of this study predate the infection). Cell type and time point are not known. CDR3s include the opening cysteine and the closing phenylalanine or tryptophan. The D gene is left open where the match is weak. The size field is filled for only some rows; it gives once, few, many or a size class.

size | J | V | D | length | DNA | CDR3
few | TRBJ1-5 | TRBV5-8 | NA | 14 | TGTGCCAGCAGCTTGTACACCAGCAATCAGCCCCAGCATTTT | CASSLYTSNQPQHF
NA | TRBJ1-5 | TRBV25-1 | NA | 14 | TGTGCCAGCAGTGAATGGGGAGGCAATCAGCCCCAGCATTTT | CASSEWGGNQPQHF
few | TRBJ2-1 | TRBV20-1 | TRBD2 | 14 | TGCAGTGCCAGAAAGGGAGCGGGGGGGCGTGAGCAGTTCTTC | CSARKGAGGREQFF
many | TRBJ2-7 | TRBV20-1 | TRBD2 | 13 | TGCAGTGCTAGAGAAAAGGGAGGGATCGAGCAGTACTTC | CSAREKGGIEQYF
NA | TRBJ2-7 | TRBV7-8 | NA | 14 | TGTGCCAGCAGCTTAGTTGTGTGGGGGTCCGAGCAGTACTTC | CASSLVVWGSEQYF
many | TRBJ2-3 | TRBV7-2 | NA | 13 | TGTGCCAGCAGCTTAGGGAACGGGGATACGCAGTATTTT | CASSLGNGDTQYF
NA | TRBJ1-2 | TRBV12-3/TRBV12-4 | NA | 13 | TGTGCCAGCAAACGGGGACGGATCTATGGCTACACCTTC | CASKRGRIYGYTF
few | TRBJ1-5 | TRBV7-9 | NA | 13 | TGTGCCAGCAGCGATTATAGCAATCAGCCCCAGCATTTT | CASSDYSNQPQHF
NA | TRBJ2-1 | TRBV6-1 | NA | 15 | TGTGCCAGCAGTGGTGACAGGCCCATATACAATGAGCAGTTCTTC | CASSGDRPIYNEQFF
many | TRBJ2-7 | TRBV10-3 | TRBD2 | 14 | TGTGCCATCAGAGGGACTAGCGGGGCCTACGAGCAGTACTTC | CAIRGTSGAYEQYF
few | TRBJ2-3 | TRBV5-1 | NA | 17 | TGCGCCAGCAGCTTGGCCCAGCCGCACCGACGCACAGATACGCAGTATTTT | CASSLAQPHRRTDTQYF
few | TRBJ2-1 | TRBV6-5 | NA | 15 | TGTGCCAGCAGTTACTCGATGGGACTTGGGGGTGAGCAGTTCTTC | CASSYSMGLGGEQFF
once | TRBJ1-2 | TRBV25-1 | NA | 15 | TGTGCCAGCAGTGAAGGGGGACATGTGAACTATGGCTACACCTTC | CASSEGGHVNYGYTF